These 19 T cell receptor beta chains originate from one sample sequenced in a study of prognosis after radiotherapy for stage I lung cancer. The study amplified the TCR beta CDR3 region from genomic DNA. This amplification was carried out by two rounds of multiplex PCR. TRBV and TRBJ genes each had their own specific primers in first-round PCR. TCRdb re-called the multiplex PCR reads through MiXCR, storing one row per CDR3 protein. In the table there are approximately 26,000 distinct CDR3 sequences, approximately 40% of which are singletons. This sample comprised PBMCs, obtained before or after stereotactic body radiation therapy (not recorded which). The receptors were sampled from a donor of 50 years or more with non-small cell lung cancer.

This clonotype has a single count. In nucleotides, the CDR3 is TGTGCCAGCAGTTCCTCCCCGGGACTAGCGGGACTAGTTGAGCAGTACTTC. Amino acid sequence: CASSSSPGLAGLVEQYF. The chain uses TRBV12-3 or TRBV12-4 and TRBJ2-7; the match to TRBD2 covers 13 bases. The trim removed 4 bases at V and 7 bases at J, leaving 13 bases unmatched. This CDR3 has 17 residues.

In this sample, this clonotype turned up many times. CDR3 in DNA: TGTGCCAGCAGTTGGACAGGGGGCCGACAGCCCCAGCATTTT. Encoded protein: CASSWTGGRQPQHF. The chain is built from TRBV28 and TRBJ1-5; 11 bases map to TRBD1. The CDR3 spans 14 residues. V trimming: 4 bases; J trimming: 7 bases; junction bases outside the gene matches: 3. Germline CDR1 and CDR2: MDHEN and SYDVKM.

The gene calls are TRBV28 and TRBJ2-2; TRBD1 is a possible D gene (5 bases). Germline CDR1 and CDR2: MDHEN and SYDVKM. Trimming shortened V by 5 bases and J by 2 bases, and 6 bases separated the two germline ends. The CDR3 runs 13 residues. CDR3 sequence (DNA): TGTGCCAGCAGTGGACACAACACCGGGGAGCTGTTTTTT. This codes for CASSGHNTGELFF.

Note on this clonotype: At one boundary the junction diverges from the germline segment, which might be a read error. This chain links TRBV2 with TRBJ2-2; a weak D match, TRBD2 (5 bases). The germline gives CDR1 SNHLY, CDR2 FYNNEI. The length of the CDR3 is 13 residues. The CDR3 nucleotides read TGTGCCAGTTTGGTACGGAACACCGGGGAGCTGCTTTTT. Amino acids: CASLVRNTGELLF. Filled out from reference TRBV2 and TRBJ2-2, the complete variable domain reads EPEVTQTPSHQVTQMGQEVILRCVPISNHLYFYWYRQILGQKVEFLVSFYNNEISEKSEIFDDQFSVERPDGSNFTLKIRSTKLEDSAMYFCASLVRNTGELLFGEGSRLTVL.

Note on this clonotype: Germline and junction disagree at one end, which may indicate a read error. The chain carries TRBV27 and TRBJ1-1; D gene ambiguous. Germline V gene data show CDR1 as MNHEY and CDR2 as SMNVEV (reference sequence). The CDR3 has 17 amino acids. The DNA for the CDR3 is TGTGCCAGCATTTTATGGGCTCGTCTCGGGATTAACACTGAAGCTTTCTTT. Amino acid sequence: CASILWARLGINTEAFF.

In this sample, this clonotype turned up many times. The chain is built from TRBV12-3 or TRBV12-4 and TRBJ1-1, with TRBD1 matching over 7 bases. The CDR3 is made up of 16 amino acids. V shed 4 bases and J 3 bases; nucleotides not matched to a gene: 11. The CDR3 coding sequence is TGTGCCAGCAGTTCAGACAGGGTCTTCCTCGACACTGAAGCTTTCTTT. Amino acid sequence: CASSSDRVFLDTEAFF.

The CDR3 protein is CASSDWPGNRSYEQYF. The CDR3 DNA is TGTGCCAGCAGTGACTGGCCGGGGAACAGGTCCTACGAGCAGTACTTC. This rearrangement joins TRBV6-2 or TRBV6-3 to TRBJ2-7; possibly TRBD1 or TRBD2 for D (5 bases each). Germline lookup yields CDR1 MNHEY and CDR2 SVGEGT. Trimming pared 5 bases from V and 1 base from J, leaving 18 bases between. This CDR3 comprises 16 residues.

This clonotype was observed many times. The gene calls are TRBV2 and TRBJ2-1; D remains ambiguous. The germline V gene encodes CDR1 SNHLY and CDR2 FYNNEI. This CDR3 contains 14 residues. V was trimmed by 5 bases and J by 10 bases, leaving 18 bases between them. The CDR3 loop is CASSPPRPLGEQFF. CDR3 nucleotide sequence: TGTGCCAGCAGTCCTCCCCGGCCATTGGGGGAGCAGTTCTTC.

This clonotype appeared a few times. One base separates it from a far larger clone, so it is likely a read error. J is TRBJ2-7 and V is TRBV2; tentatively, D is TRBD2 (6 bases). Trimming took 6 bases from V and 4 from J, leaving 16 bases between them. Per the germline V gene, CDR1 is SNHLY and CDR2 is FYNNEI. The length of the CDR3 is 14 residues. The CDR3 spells CASSPRDGGYEQYF. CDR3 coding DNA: TGTGCCAGCAGCCCGCGGGACGGGGGATACGAGCAGTACTTC.

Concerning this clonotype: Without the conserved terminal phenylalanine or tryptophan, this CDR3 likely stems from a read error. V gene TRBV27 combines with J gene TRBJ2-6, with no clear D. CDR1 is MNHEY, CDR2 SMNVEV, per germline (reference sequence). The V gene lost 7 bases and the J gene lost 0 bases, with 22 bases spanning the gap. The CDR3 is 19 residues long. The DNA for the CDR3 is TGTGCCAGCACACCCCTCCGGCGTGGGCCTCTCTCTGGGGCCAACGTCCTGACTCTC. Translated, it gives CASTPLRRGPLSGANVLTL.

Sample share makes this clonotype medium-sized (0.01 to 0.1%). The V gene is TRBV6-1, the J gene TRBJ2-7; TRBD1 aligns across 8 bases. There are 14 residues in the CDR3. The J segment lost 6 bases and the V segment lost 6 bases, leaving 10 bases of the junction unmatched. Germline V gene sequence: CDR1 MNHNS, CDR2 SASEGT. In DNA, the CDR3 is TGTGCCAGCAGCCCCGGACAGGGAATAGGCGAGCAGTACTTC. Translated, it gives CASSPGQGIGEQYF.

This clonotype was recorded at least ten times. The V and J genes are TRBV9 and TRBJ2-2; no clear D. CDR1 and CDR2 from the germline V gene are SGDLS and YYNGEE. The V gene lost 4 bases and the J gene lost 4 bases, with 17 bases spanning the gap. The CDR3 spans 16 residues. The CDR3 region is CASSPNSGVVTGELFF. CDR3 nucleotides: TGTGCCAGCAGCCCTAATTCTGGGGTGGTCACCGGGGAGCTGTTTTTT.

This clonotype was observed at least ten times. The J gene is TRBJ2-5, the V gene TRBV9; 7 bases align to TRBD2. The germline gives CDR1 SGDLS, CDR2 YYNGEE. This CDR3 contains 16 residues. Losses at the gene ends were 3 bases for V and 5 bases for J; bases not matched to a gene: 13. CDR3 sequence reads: CASSAPPLSGTETQYF. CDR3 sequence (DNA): TGTGCCAGCAGCGCCCCCCCCCTAAGCGGGACTGAGACCCAGTACTTC.

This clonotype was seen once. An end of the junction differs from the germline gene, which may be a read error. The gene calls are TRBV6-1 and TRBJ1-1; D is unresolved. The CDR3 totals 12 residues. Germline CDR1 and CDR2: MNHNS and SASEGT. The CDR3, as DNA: TGTGCCAGCATCGAGGGAGTGACTGAATCTTTCTTT. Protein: CASIEGVTESFF.

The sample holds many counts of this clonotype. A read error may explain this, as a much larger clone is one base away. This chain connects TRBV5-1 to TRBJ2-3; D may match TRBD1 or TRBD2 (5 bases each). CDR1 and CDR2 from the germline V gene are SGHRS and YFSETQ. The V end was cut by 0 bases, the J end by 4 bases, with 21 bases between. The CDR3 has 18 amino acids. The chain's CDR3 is CASSLAWVTGTSADTQYF. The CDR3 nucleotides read TGCGCCAGCAGCTTGGCCTGGGTGACCGGGACCTCCGCAGATACGCAGTATTTT.

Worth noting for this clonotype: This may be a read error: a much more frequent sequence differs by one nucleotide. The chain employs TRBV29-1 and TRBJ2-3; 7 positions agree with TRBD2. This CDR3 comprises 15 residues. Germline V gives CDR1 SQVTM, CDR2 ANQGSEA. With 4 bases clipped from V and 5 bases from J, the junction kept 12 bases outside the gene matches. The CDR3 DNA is TGCAGCGTTGCCACTATCGGGAGGCCCGGAGATACGCAGTATTTT. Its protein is CSVATIGRPGDTQYF.

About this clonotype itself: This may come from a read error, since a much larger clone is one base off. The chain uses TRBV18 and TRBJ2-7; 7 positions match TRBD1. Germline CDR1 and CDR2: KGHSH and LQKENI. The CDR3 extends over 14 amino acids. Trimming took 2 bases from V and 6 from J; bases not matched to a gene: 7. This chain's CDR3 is CASSPGTVPLEQYF. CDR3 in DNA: TGTGCCAGCTCACCAGGGACAGTGCCCCTCGAGCAGTACTTC.

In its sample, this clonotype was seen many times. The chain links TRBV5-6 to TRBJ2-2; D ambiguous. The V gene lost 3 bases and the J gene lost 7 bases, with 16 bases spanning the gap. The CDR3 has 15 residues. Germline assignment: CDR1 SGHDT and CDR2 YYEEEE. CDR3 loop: CASSSPLWGGGELFF. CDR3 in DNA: TGTGCCAGCAGCTCCCCACTTTGGGGTGGCGGGGAGCTGTTTTTT.

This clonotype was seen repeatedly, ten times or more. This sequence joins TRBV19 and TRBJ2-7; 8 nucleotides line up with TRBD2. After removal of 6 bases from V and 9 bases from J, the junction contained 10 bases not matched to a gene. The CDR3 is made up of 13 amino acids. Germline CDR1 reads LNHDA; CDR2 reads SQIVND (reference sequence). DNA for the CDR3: TGTGCCAGTAGGGGACTAGGAAGGGACGCGCAGTACTTC. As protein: CASRGLGRDAQYF. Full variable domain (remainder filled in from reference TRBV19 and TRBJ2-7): DGGITQSPKYLFRKEGQNVTLSCEQNLNHDAMYWYRQDPGQGLRLIYYSQIVNDFQKGDIAEGYSVSREKKESFPLTVTSAQKNPTAFYLCASRGLGRDAQYFGPGTRLTVT.